The present T cell receptor beta chain was sequenced within a study of blood T cell repertoires in COVID-19. Across the study: In each case, the material was cDNA or gDNA derived from T cells, B-cell-depleted T cells, or PBMCs.

Assay used: immunoSEQ multiplex PCR; TCRdb lists only in-frame clones, some missing. Found here are around 91,000 clones, roughly 78% of them singletons; the top ten hold around 18%. In this sample, this clone turned up a few times. Germline V CDR1 and CDR2: SNHLY, FYNNEI. Trimming took 6 bases from V and 7 from J; bases not matched to a gene: 7. The CDR3 extends over 14 amino acids. The TCR comes from an elderly woman with active or convalescent COVID-19. The V gene is TRBV2, the J gene TRBJ2-2, with 8 bases fitting TRBD2. Sample: peripheral blood. The CDR3 region has the DNA TGTGCCAGCAGAACAGCGGGAGTTGGCGGGGAGCTGTTTTTT. Protein sequence: CASRTAGVGGELFF. The variable domain in full, completed from reference TRBV2 and TRBJ2-2, reads EPEVTQTPSHQVTQMGQEVILRCVPISNHLYFYWYRQILGQKVEFLVSFYNNEISEKSEIFDDQFSVERPDGSNFTLKIRSTKLEDSAMYFCASRTAGVGGELFFGEGSRLTVL.